Reported below is one T cell receptor (beta chain). What it binds is not known. This sample is drawn from a study of long-term antiretroviral therapy in people with HIV. Study-wide results and caveats: No data on ART adherence, viral resistance or therapy changes. Transplant-donor-level diversity was not reached after ART, though diversity increased. Relative to control repertoires, HIV repertoires exhibited narrower CDR3 length ranges. Clones showing expansion before ART dominated the repertoire at all time points.

This CDR3 is built from 12 residues. In germline, CDR1 is MNHEY, CDR2 SMNVEV (reference sequence). The V end was cut by 0 bases, the J end by 7 bases, with 4 bases between. Running of the v3.0 immunoSEQ assay took place at survey level. The method was immunoSEQ multiplex PCR; TCRdb's version includes in-frame clones alone and lacks a portion of them. This sample carries tens of thousands of clones, about four fifths of them seen once, and the ten largest clones take 7.9%. This rearrangement joins TRBV27 to TRBJ2-1; D not certain. The source is a young man with HIV. The starting material was unsorted PBMCs, obtained 0.4 years before starting antiretroviral therapy. CDR3 in DNA: TGTGCCAGCAGTTTATCTACGAATGAGCAGTTCTTC. This codes for CASSLSTNEQFF.